This T cell receptor beta chain was obtained from a study of T cell repertoires in cytomegalovirus infection. Study context: Public TCR beta signatures marked donors with CMV infection and the matching HLA. Whole-study findings and limits: Ex vivo, HLA-C-restricted CMV-specific TCR beta clonotypes prevailed over the rest of the response. Cumulative frequency of public TCR beta families picked out carriers of CMV plus the relevant HLA.

This CDR3 has 13 residues. The V end was cut by 6 bases, the J end by 3 bases, with 11 bases between. MiXCR, run by TCRdb on the reads, gives a single entry per CDR3 protein. The repertoire includes just under 550,000 distinct CDR3 sequences, 26% of them detected once, and roughly 13% sits in the top ten. This clonotype came up a few times. What it recognizes is unknown. J is TRBJ1-2 and V is TRBV12-3 or TRBV12-4, with D maybe TRBD1 (6 bases). Sequencing was carried out using PBMCs. The receptor was isolated from a human donor in good health (CMV status not recorded). Some clones in this sample may be carry-over from other donors' samples. The CDR3 DNA reads as TGTGCCAGCAGACCCTACAGGGACTATGGCTACACCTTC. It is translated as CASRPYRDYGYTF.